This is a list of T cell receptor beta chains from one sample in a study of neurological immune-mediated disorders. Each CDR3 protein gets one entry after TCRdb re-called the 5' RACE reads with MiXCR. The sample has about 46,000 distinct CDR3 sequences; 1.9% are singletons. Specimen: PBMCs. These receptors were taken from a woman in her 40s with multiple sclerosis. The CDR3 runs from the conserved cysteine through the conserved F or W. The order of the fields is D gene, V gene, J gene, CDR3 length, CDR3 protein. D genes are given only for firm matches.

d_gene: TRBD2
v_gene: TRBV5-1
j_gene: TRBJ2-7
len: 14
CDR3aa: CASSLYGGGYEQYF

d_gene: TRBD1
v_gene: TRBV5-1
j_gene: TRBJ1-1
len: 15
CDR3aa: CASSAGGQRNTEAFF

d_gene: TRBD1
v_gene: TRBV20-1
j_gene: TRBJ1-4
len: 13
CDR3aa: CSAPRQGAEKLFF

d_gene: NA
v_gene: TRBV20-1
j_gene: TRBJ1-1
len: 15
CDR3aa: CSARDRRLGSTEAFF

d_gene: TRBD2
v_gene: TRBV10-3
j_gene: TRBJ2-3
len: 14
CDR3aa: CAISERLAANTQYF

d_gene: NA
v_gene: TRBV2
j_gene: TRBJ2-1
len: 15
CDR3aa: CASRERSGESNEQFF

d_gene: TRBD2
v_gene: TRBV18
j_gene: TRBJ2-5
len: 15
CDR3aa: CASSPGLADQETQYF

d_gene: NA
v_gene: TRBV20-1
j_gene: TRBJ2-3
len: 14
CDR3aa: CSARSVGGPDTQYF

d_gene: NA
v_gene: TRBV5-1
j_gene: TRBJ1-1
len: 16
CDR3aa: CASSLGRGYANTEAFF

d_gene: NA
v_gene: TRBV5-1
j_gene: TRBJ1-1
len: 13
CDR3aa: CASSNQGRSEAFF

d_gene: NA
v_gene: TRBV5-1
j_gene: TRBJ1-1
len: 14
CDR3aa: CASSLNILNTEAFF

d_gene: NA
v_gene: TRBV5-1
j_gene: TRBJ1-1
len: 14
CDR3aa: CASSLAGQSTEAFF

d_gene: NA
v_gene: TRBV12-3/TRBV12-4
j_gene: TRBJ1-5
len: 14
CDR3aa: CASSFAVNYQPQHF

d_gene: NA
v_gene: TRBV6-5
j_gene: TRBJ1-1
len: 13
CDR3aa: CASSITLNTEAFF

d_gene: NA
v_gene: TRBV20-1
j_gene: TRBJ1-6
len: 13
CDR3aa: CSARDRVESPLHF

d_gene: TRBD1
v_gene: TRBV19
j_gene: TRBJ1-5
len: 16
CDR3aa: CASTFIWDRVDQPQHF

d_gene: TRBD1
v_gene: TRBV20-1
j_gene: TRBJ1-2
len: 16
CDR3aa: CSARERPGQGNYGYTF

d_gene: NA
v_gene: TRBV5-1
j_gene: TRBJ2-1
len: 15
CDR3aa: CASSLVADPYNEQFF

d_gene: NA
v_gene: TRBV4-2
j_gene: TRBJ1-5
len: 16
CDR3aa: CASSQATNLGNQPQHF

d_gene: TRBD2
v_gene: TRBV5-4
j_gene: TRBJ2-7
len: 14
CDR3aa: CASSLVAGEGEQYF

d_gene: NA
v_gene: TRBV7-3
j_gene: TRBJ2-1
len: 13
CDR3aa: CASSLATAGEQFF

d_gene: NA
v_gene: TRBV5-1
j_gene: TRBJ2-2
len: 16
CDR3aa: CASSRTPGLPGGELFF

d_gene: NA
v_gene: TRBV5-1
j_gene: TRBJ1-5
len: 14
CDR3aa: CASSADSRNQPQHF

d_gene: NA
v_gene: TRBV20-1
j_gene: TRBJ2-1
len: 15
CDR3aa: CSAREAGDLGDEQFF

d_gene: NA
v_gene: TRBV7-9
j_gene: TRBJ1-4
len: 16
CDR3aa: CASSPAQRLINEKLFF

d_gene: TRBD1
v_gene: TRBV11-1
j_gene: TRBJ2-1
len: 13
CDR3aa: CASSFPGGPSQFF

d_gene: TRBD1
v_gene: TRBV5-1
j_gene: TRBJ1-3
len: 15
CDR3aa: CASSFQTGTGNTIYF

d_gene: NA
v_gene: TRBV4-1
j_gene: TRBJ2-2
len: 16
CDR3aa: CASSQDTNVLGGELFF

d_gene: TRBD2
v_gene: TRBV20-1
j_gene: TRBJ2-3
len: 18
CDR3aa: CSARGLAGGRLPTDTQYF

d_gene: TRBD1
v_gene: TRBV20-1
j_gene: TRBJ2-3
len: 17
CDR3aa: CSARGDGGRGLVDTQYF

d_gene: NA
v_gene: TRBV29-1
j_gene: TRBJ1-3
len: 12
CDR3aa: CSVESSGNTIYF

d_gene: NA
v_gene: TRBV20-1
j_gene: TRBJ2-3
len: 12
CDR3aa: CSDRDRTGTQYF

d_gene: TRBD2
v_gene: TRBV7-3
j_gene: TRBJ2-1
len: 15
CDR3aa: CASSAGRGGRNEQFF

d_gene: TRBD1
v_gene: TRBV2
j_gene: TRBJ1-1
len: 17
CDR3aa: CASSESPRTGSGTEAFF

d_gene: NA
v_gene: TRBV2
j_gene: TRBJ2-3
len: 14
CDR3aa: CASSIRESTDTQYF

d_gene: NA
v_gene: TRBV20-1
j_gene: TRBJ1-4
len: 14
CDR3aa: CSVGQGPAGEKLFF

d_gene: NA
v_gene: TRBV5-1
j_gene: TRBJ2-3
len: 14
CDR3aa: CASSLGAGAETQYF

d_gene: NA
v_gene: TRBV20-1
j_gene: TRBJ2-7
len: 13
CDR3aa: CSAGTLTAYEQYF

d_gene: NA
v_gene: TRBV20-1
j_gene: TRBJ1-2
len: 13
CDR3aa: CSASTPSNYGYTF

d_gene: NA
v_gene: TRBV5-1
j_gene: TRBJ2-4
len: 14
CDR3aa: CASSLAGDKNIQYF

d_gene: NA
v_gene: TRBV20-1
j_gene: TRBJ2-3
len: 14
CDR3aa: CSARKRESTDTQYF

d_gene: NA
v_gene: TRBV27
j_gene: TRBJ2-2
len: 15
CDR3aa: CASSFPGQPTGELFF

d_gene: NA
v_gene: TRBV20-1
j_gene: TRBJ1-4
len: 14
CDR3aa: CSASVELSNEKLFF

d_gene: NA
v_gene: TRBV27
j_gene: TRBJ2-1
len: 14
CDR3aa: CASGRGGPYNEQFF

d_gene: NA
v_gene: TRBV6-6
j_gene: TRBJ1-5
len: 17
CDR3aa: CASSYTRKQGGNQPQHF

d_gene: TRBD1
v_gene: TRBV20-1
j_gene: TRBJ1-5
len: 12
CDR3aa: CSARTGNQPQHF

d_gene: TRBD2
v_gene: TRBV10-3
j_gene: TRBJ2-3
len: 15
CDR3aa: CAITAGGVSTDTQYF

d_gene: TRBD1
v_gene: TRBV5-1
j_gene: TRBJ1-2
len: 13
CDR3aa: CASSFTGGRGYTF

d_gene: TRBD1
v_gene: TRBV20-1
j_gene: TRBJ2-3
len: 16
CDR3aa: CSAPNRGQPNTDTQYF

d_gene: TRBD1
v_gene: TRBV20-1
j_gene: TRBJ2-1
len: 16
CDR3aa: CSARDPTGASYNEQFF

d_gene: NA
v_gene: TRBV5-1
j_gene: TRBJ2-3
len: 14
CDR3aa: CASSFGRVTDTQYF

d_gene: NA
v_gene: TRBV5-1
j_gene: TRBJ1-5
len: 14
CDR3aa: CASSEQGGNQPQHF